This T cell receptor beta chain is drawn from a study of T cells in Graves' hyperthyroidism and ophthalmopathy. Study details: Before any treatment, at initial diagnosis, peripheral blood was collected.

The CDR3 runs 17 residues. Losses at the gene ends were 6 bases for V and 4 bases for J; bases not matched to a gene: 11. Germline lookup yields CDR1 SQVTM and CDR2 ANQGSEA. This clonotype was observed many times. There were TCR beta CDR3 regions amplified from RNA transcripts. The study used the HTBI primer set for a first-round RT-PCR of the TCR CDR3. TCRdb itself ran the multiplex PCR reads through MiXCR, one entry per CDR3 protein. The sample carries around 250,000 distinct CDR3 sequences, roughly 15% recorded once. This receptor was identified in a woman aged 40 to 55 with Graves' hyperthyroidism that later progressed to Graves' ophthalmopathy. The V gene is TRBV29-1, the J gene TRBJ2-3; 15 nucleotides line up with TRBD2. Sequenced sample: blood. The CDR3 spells CSVEGTSGRLVADTQYF. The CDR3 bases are TGCAGCGTCGAGGGGACTAGCGGGAGGTTGGTGGCAGATACGCAGTATTTT.